This TCR beta chain was identified in a study of blood T cell repertoires in COVID-19. In the authors' methods: Amplified reference gene primers provided the basis for estimating nucleated cell counts. Some clones are missing from TCRdb's copy, which holds only in-frame ones; the method was immunoSEQ multiplex PCR. V and J calls plus clone size are reproduced from that table; the DNA served to infer D and trimming. The sample shows 110,000 to 150,000 clones, 80% to 90% of them seen only once. V shed 1 base and J shed 6 bases, with 13 bases lying between them. Germline-derived CDR1 and CDR2 are SGHTA and FQGNSA. The CDR3 consists of 15 residues.

The sequenced material came from PBMCs or T cells enriched from blood (not recorded which). The rearrangement links TRBV7-2 to TRBJ1-3; D not certain. The TCR comes from a man in his fifties who had recovered from COVID-19. CDR3 nucleotides: TGTGCCAGCAGCTTAGGCCCTGGGCGTACAAACACCATATATTTT. Protein product: CASSLGPGRTNTIYF.